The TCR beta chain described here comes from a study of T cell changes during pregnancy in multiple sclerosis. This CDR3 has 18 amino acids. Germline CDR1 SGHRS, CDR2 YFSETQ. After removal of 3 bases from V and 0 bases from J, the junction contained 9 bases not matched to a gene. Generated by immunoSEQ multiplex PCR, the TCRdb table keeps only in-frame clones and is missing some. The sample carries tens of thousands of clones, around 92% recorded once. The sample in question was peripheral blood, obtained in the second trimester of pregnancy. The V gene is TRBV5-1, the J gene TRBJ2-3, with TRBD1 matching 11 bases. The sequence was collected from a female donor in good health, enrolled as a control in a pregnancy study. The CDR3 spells CASSYGQGAYSSTDTQYF. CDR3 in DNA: TGCGCCAGCAGCTATGGACAGGGGGCGTACTCTAGCACAGATACGCAGTATTTT.